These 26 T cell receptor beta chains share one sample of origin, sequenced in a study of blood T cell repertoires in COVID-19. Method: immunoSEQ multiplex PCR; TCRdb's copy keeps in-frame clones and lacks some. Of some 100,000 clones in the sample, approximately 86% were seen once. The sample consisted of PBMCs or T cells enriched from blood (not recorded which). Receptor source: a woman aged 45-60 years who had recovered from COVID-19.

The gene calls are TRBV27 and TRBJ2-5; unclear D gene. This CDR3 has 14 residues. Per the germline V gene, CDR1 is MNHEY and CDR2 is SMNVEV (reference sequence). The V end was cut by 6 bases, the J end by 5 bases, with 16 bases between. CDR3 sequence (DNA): TGTGCCAGCAGCCCGATCTCCGCGCGGGAGACCCAGTACTTC. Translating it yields CASSPISARETQYF.

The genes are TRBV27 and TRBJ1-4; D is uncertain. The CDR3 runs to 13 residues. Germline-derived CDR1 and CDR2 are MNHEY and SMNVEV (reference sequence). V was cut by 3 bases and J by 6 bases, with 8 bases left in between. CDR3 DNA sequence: TGTGCCAGCAGTTTGCGGGCCTATGAAAAACTGTTTTTT. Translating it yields CASSLRAYEKLFF.

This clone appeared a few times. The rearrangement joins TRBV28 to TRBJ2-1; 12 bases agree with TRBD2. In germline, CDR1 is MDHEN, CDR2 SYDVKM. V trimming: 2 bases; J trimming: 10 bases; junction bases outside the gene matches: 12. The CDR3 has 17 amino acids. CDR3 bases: TGTGCCAGCAGTTTAACTAGCGGGGGGCAATCCATCGGGGAGCAGTTCTTC. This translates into CASSLTSGGQSIGEQFF.

Here the CDR3 DNA reads TGCAGTGCTAGTAAGACTAGCGGGATCGGAACCGGGGAGCTGTTTTTT. The encoded protein is CSASKTSGIGTGELFF. J is TRBJ2-2 and V is TRBV20-1; 11 bases fit TRBD2. CDR1 and CDR2 (germline): DFQATT, SNEGSKA (reference sequence). Germline trimming cut 3 bases from V and 5 bases from J; bases unmatched to any gene: 8. The CDR3 sequence is 16 residues long.

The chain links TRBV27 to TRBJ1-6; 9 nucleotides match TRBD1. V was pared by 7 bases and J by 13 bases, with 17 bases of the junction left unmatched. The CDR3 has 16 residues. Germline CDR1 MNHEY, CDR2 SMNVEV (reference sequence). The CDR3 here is CASKDRQGVAGGPLHF. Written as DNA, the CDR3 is TGTGCCAGCAAAGATAGACAGGGGGTCGCCGGGGGCCCCCTCCACTTT.

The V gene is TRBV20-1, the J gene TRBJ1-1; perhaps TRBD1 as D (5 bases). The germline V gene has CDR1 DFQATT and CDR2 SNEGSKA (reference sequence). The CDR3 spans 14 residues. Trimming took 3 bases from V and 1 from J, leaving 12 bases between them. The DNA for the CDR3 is TGCAGTGCTAGTTCCGGCAGGGCGAACACTGAAGCTTTCTTT. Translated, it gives CSASSGRANTEAFF.

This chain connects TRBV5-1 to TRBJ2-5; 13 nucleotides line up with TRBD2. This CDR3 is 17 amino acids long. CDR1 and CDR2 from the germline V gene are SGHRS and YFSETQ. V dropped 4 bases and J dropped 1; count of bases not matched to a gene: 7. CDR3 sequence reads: CASSRGGLAGSQETQYF. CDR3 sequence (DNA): TGCGCCAGCAGCAGGGGGGGACTAGCGGGATCCCAAGAGACCCAGTACTTC.

CDR3 sequence (DNA): TGTGCCAGCAGCGCTACCACAGGGGAAGGGACCCAGTACTTC. It encodes CASSATTGEGTQYF. V usage is TRBV9 and J usage is TRBJ2-5; 7 positions match TRBD1. With V trimmed by 3 bases and J by 7 bases, 9 bases remained unmatched. From germline, CDR1 is SGDLS and CDR2 YYNGEE. The CDR3 has 14 residues.

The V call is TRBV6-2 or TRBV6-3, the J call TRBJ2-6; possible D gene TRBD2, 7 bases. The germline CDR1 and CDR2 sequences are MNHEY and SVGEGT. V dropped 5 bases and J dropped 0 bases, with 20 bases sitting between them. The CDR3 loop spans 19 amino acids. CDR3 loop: CASSPHHPGDYSGANVLTF. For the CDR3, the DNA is TGTGCCAGCAGTCCCCATCACCCAGGGGACTACTCTGGGGCCAACGTCCTGACTTTC.

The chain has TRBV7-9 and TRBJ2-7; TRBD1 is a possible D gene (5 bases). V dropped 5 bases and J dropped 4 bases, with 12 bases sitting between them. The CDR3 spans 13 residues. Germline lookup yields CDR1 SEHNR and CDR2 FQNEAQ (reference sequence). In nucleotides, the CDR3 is TGTGCCAGCAGCCCGACAGATTATTACGAGCAGTACTTC. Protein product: CASSPTDYYEQYF.

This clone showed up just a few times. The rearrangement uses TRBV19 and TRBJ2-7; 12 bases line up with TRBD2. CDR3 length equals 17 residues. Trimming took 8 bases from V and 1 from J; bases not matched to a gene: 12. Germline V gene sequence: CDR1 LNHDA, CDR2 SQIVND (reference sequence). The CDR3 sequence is CASSDLPGLAGSYEQYF. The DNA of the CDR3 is TGTGCCAGTTCTGACCTGCCGGGACTAGCGGGTTCCTACGAGCAGTACTTC. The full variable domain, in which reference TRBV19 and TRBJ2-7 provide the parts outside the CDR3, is DGGITQSPKYLFRKEGQNVTLSCEQNLNHDAMYWYRQDPGQGLRLIYYSQIVNDFQKGDIAEGYSVSREKKESFPLTVTSAQKNPTAFYLCASSDLPGLAGSYEQYFGPGTRLTVT.

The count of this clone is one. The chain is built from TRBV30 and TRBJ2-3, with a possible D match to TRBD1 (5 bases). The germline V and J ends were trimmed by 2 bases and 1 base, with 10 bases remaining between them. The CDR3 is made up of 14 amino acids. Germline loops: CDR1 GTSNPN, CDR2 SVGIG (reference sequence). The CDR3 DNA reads TGTGCCTGGAGTTTGGGGCCGGGCACAGATACGCAGTATTTT. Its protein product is CAWSLGPGTDTQYF.

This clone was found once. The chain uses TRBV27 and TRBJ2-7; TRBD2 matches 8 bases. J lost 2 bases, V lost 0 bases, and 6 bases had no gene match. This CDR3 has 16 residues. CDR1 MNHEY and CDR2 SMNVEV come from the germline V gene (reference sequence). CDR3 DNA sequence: TGTGCCAGCAGTTTATCGTTGGCAGCGGGAGCCTACGAGCAGTACTTC. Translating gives CASSLSLAAGAYEQYF.

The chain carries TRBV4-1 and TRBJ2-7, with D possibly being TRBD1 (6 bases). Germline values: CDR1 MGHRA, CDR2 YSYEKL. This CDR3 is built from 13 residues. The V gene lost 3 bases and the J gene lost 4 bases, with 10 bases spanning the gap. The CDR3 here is CASSQDRGYEQYF. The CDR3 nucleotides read TGCGCCAGCAGCCAGGACAGAGGGTACGAGCAGTACTTC.

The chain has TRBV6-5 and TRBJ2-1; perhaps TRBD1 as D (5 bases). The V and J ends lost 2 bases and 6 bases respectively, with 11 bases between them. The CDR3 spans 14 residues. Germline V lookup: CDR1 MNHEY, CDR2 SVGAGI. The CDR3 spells CASSYKGRVNEQFF. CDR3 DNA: TGTGCCAGCAGTTACAAAGGCAGGGTCAATGAGCAGTTCTTC.

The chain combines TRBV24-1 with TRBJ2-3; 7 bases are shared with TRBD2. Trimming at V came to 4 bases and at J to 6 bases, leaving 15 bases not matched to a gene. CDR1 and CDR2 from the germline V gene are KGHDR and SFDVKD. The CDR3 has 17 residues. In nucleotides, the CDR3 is TGTGCCACCAGTGAGCGTCCGGGACTACCCCTGCAGGATACGCAGTATTTT. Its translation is CATSERPGLPLQDTQYF.

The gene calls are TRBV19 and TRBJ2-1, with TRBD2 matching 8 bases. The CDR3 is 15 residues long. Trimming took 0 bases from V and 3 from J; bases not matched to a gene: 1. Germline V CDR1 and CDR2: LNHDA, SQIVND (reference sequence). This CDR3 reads CASSIESGSYNEQFF. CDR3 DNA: TGTGCCAGTAGTATAGAAAGCGGGAGCTACAATGAGCAGTTCTTC.

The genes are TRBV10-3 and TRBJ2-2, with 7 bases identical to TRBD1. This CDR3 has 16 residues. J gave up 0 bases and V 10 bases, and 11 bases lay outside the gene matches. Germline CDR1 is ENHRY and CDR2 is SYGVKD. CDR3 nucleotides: TGTGCCACGACGGGACAGCAGATCGCGAACACCGGGGAGCTGTTTTTT. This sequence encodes CATTGQQIANTGELFF.

The CDR3 region is CASSLEGETQYF. The CDR3 DNA reads as TGCGCCAGCAGCTTGGAGGGGGAGACCCAGTACTTC. The rearrangement joins TRBV5-1 to TRBJ2-5; D perhaps matches TRBD1 (5 bases). Trimming left V 0 bases short and J 5 bases short, with 5 bases between. The germline gives CDR1 SGHRS, CDR2 YFSETQ. This CDR3 has 12 residues.

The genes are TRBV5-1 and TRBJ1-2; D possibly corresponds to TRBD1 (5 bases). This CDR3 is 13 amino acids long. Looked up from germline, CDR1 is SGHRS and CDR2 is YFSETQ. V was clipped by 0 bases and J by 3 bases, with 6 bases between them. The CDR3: CASSLGRDYGYTF. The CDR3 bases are TGCGCCAGCAGCTTGGGCAGGGACTATGGCTACACCTTC.

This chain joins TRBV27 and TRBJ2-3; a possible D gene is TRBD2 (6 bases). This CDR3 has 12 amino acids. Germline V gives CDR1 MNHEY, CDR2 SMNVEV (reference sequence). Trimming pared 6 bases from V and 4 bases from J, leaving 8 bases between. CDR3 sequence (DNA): TGTGCCAGCAGCCCGGGAGCAGATACGCAGTATTTT. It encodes CASSPGADTQYF.

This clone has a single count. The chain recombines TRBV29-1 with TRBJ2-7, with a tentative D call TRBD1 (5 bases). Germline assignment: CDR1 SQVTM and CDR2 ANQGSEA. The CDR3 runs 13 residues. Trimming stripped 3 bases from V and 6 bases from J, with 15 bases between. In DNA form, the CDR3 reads TGCAGCGTTGATACACAGGCAGGAACCGAGCAGTACTTC. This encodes CSVDTQAGTEQYF.

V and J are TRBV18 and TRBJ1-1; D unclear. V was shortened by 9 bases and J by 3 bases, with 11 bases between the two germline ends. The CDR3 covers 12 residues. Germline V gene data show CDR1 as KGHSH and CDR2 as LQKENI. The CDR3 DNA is TGTGCCAGTCAATACGGGTACACTGAAGCTTTCTTT. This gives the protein CASQYGYTEAFF.

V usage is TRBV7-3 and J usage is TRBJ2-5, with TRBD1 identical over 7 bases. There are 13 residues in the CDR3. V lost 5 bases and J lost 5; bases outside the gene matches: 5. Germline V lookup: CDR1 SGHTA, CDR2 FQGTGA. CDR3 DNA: TGTGCCAGCAGCACCGGGACAGAGGAGACCCAGTACTTC. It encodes CASSTGTEETQYF.

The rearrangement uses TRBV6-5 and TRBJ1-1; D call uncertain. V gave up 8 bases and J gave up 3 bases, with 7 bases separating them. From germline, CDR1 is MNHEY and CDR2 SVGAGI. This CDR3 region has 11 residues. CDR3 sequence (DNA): TGTGCCAGCGGAGGGTACACTGAAGCTTTCTTT. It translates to CASGGYTEAFF.

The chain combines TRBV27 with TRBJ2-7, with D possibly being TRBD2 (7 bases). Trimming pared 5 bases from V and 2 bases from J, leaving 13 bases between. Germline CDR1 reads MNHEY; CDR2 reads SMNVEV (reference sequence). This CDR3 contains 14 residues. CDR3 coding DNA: TGTGCCAGCAGTAAGGGGGACTACCCCTACGAGCAGTACTTC. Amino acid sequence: CASSKGDYPYEQYF.